A single sample is the source of the 12 T cell receptor beta chains below, sequenced in a study of OX40 agonist ivuxolimab in advanced cancers. Assay: immunoSEQ multiplex PCR; the TCRdb copy retains only in-frame clones and omits some. Of about 16,000 clones in the sample, 75% to 95% are singletons; the top ten hold 25% to 35%. Sequenced material: CD4+ or CD8+ T cells sorted from blood, taken in a trial of the OX40 agonist ivuxolimab. The receptors were sampled from an adult with an advanced solid tumor such as melanoma, head and neck, liver or kidney cancer.

V is TRBV11-3 and J is TRBJ1-5; 7 positions match TRBD1. This CDR3 comprises 15 residues. Trimming cost V 0 bases and J 6 bases; bases outside gene matches: 5. CDR1 is SGHNT and CDR2 is YENEEA in the germline V gene. The CDR3 DNA reads as TGTGCCAGCAGCTTAGATTGGCAGGGGGTTCAGCCCCAGCATTTT. Translation: CASSLDWQGVQPQHF.

V and J are TRBV7-6 and TRBJ2-1, with 9 nucleotides matching TRBD2. V lost 3 bases to trimming and J lost 7 bases; unmatched junction nucleotides: 10. Per the germline V gene, CDR1 is SGHVS and CDR2 is FNYEAQ. This CDR3 region has 16 residues. The CDR3 region is CASSFGRGRALNEQFF. For the CDR3, the DNA is TGTGCCAGCAGCTTCGGGCGCGGGAGGGCCTTAAATGAGCAGTTCTTC.

The gene calls are TRBV11-3 and TRBJ2-3, with D perhaps matching TRBD2 (5 bases). The CDR3 contains 15 residues. Trimming removed 5 bases from V and 4 bases from J, with 16 bases in between. Germline V gene lookup returns CDR1 SGHNT and CDR2 YENEEA. Here the CDR3 reads CASSLRRGQSDTQYF. The DNA of the CDR3 is TGTGCCAGCAGCCTCCGGCGAGGGCAATCAGATACGCAGTATTTT.

V usage is TRBV6-5 and J usage is TRBJ2-5; 10 nucleotides line up with TRBD1. J was trimmed by 5 bases and V by 7 bases; bases with no gene match: 10. The CDR3 extends over 15 amino acids. Germline V lookup: CDR1 MNHEY, CDR2 SVGAGI. For the CDR3, the DNA is TGTGCCAGCATCGTCTGGGACAGGGGTTCTGAGACCCAGTACTTC. Translated: CASIVWDRGSETQYF.

The V call is TRBV25-1, the J call TRBJ2-7, with a weak D call TRBD2 (5 bases). The CDR3 length is 13 residues. Deletions cut 3 bases from V and 3 bases from J, with 9 bases between. Germline CDR1 and CDR2: MGHDK and SYGVNS. CDR3 bases: TGTGCCAGCAGTGAGCCGGGAAACTACGAGCAGTACTTC. This encodes CASSEPGNYEQYF.

The V gene is TRBV7-2, the J gene TRBJ2-5, with a weak D call TRBD2 (6 bases). The CDR3 consists of 14 residues. Germline CDR1 and CDR2: SGHTA and FQGNSA. V was trimmed by 5 bases and J by 5 bases, leaving 15 bases between them. Here the CDR3 DNA reads TGTGCCAGCAGCCACCTGGGGGGTTACGAGACCCAGTACTTC. It specifies CASSHLGGYETQYF.

This clone was seen only once. The CDR3 protein is CASSREREYTGELFF. The CDR3 DNA is TGCGCCAGCAGCCGCGAGCGGGAGTACACCGGGGAGCTGTTTTTT. The rearrangement uses TRBV4-3 and TRBJ2-2; 8 nucleotides agree with TRBD2. Per germline, CDR1 LGHNA and CDR2 YSLEER. With V trimmed by 4 bases and J by 3 bases, 4 bases remained unmatched. This CDR3 is built from 15 residues.

This sequence joins TRBV27 and TRBJ2-7; a weak D match, TRBD2 (6 bases). This CDR3 contains 15 residues. Germline lookup yields CDR1 MNHEY and CDR2 SMNVEV (reference sequence). The V gene lost 3 bases and the J gene lost 6 bases, with 18 bases spanning the gap. The CDR3 sequence is CASSFFPGLRPEQYF. The CDR3 DNA reads TGTGCCAGCAGTTTCTTCCCGGGACTCCGGCCCGAGCAGTACTTC.

This clone showed up just a few times. The V gene is TRBV7-9, the J gene TRBJ1-2; D possibly corresponds to TRBD1 (6 bases). CDR1 is SEHNR and CDR2 is FQNEAQ in the germline V gene (reference sequence). The CDR3 loop spans 15 amino acids. The V gene lost 7 bases and the J gene lost 5 bases, with 20 bases spanning the gap. CDR3 DNA: TGTGCCAGCAAATTACGGGGGGGCGCAAAGTATGGCTACACCTTC. Protein: CASKLRGGAKYGYTF.

The chain combines TRBV25-1 with TRBJ1-5; D possibly corresponds to TRBD1 (6 bases). Germline CDR1 reads MGHDK; CDR2 reads SYGVNS. CDR3 length equals 14 residues. Trimming shortened V by 4 bases and J by 3 bases, and 10 bases separated the two germline ends. In nucleotides, the CDR3 is TGTGCCAGCAGTGGAACAGGGAACAATCAGCCCCAGCATTTT. Translation gives CASSGTGNNQPQHF.

J is TRBJ1-3 and V is TRBV27, with unresolved D. CDR3 size: 15 residues. V shed 6 bases and J shed 0 bases, with 12 bases lying between them. Per germline, CDR1 MNHEY and CDR2 SMNVEV (reference sequence). The CDR3 DNA follows: TGTGCCAGCAGAGTTACGTCCGCCTCTGGAAACACCATATATTTT. Its translation is CASRVTSASGNTIYF.

V gene TRBV29-1 combines with J gene TRBJ2-1, with D perhaps TRBD1 (5 bases). The CDR3 consists of 15 residues. V was pared by 0 bases and J by 10 bases, with 19 bases between. The germline V gene has CDR1 SQVTM and CDR2 ANQGSEA. CDR3 protein: CSVEDLQGLTYEQFF. CDR3 nucleotide sequence: TGCAGCGTTGAAGATCTCCAGGGCCTTACGTACGAGCAGTTCTTC.